This TCR beta chain comes out of a study of T cell changes during pregnancy in multiple sclerosis. J lost 2 bases, V lost 6 bases, and 9 bases had no gene match. The CDR3 totals 16 residues. Germline V gene lookup returns CDR1 SQVTM and CDR2 ANQGSEA. Libraries were prepared by immunoSEQ multiplex PCR; TCRdb keeps only in-frame clonotypes and omits some of them. The table has tens of thousands of clones, roughly 92% seen once. The material sequenced was CD8+ T cells from peripheral blood mononuclear cells, taken before pregnancy. The chain has TRBV29-1 and TRBJ2-7; 14 bases are shared with TRBD2. This clonotype was sampled from a female donor with multiple sclerosis, enrolled in a pregnancy study. The CDR3 here is CSVAGTSGRRTYEQYF. Written as DNA, the CDR3 is TGCAGCGTCGCCGGGACTAGCGGGAGACGTACCTACGAGCAGTACTTC.